Listed here are 29 T cell receptor beta chains from one sample, sequenced in a study of cytomegalovirus exposure and HLA in healthy donors. Researchers ran the PCR with 60 Vbeta and 13 Jbeta primers. Assay used: immunoSEQ multiplex PCR; TCRdb lists only in-frame clones, some missing. This table has under 120,000 clones, roughly 71% appearing once. The sequencing input was PBMCs. The source of these receptors is a man aged 40-49 years in good health and CMV-seropositive.

V is TRBV15 and J is TRBJ2-2, with a weak D call TRBD2 (5 bases). V was trimmed by 0 bases and J by 4 bases, leaving 9 bases between them. This CDR3 spans 15 amino acids. The germline V gene has CDR1 LNHNV and CDR2 YYDKDF (reference sequence). The CDR3 region has the DNA TGTGCCACCAGCAGAGATAGACGGGGCACCGGGGAGCTGTTTTTT. Translation: CATSRDRRGTGELFF. The complete variable domain, with remaining parts taken from reference TRBV15 and TRBJ2-2, reads DAMVIQNPRYQVTQFGKPVTLSCSQTLNHNVMYWYQQKSSQAPKLLFHYYDKDFNNEADTPDNFQSRRPNTSFCFLDIRSPGLGDTAMYLCATSRDRRGTGELFFGEGSRLTVL.

The genes are TRBV10-1 and TRBJ1-1; no clear D. CDR1 is WNHNN, CDR2 SYGVQD, per germline (reference sequence). The CDR3 is 14 residues long. Trimming removed 3 bases from V and 4 bases from J, with 12 bases in between. The CDR3 DNA sequence: TGCGCCAGCAGTGACCGAGGAGGGAGCACTGAAGCTTTCTTT. As protein: CASSDRGGSTEAFF.

The chain carries TRBV5-1 and TRBJ1-2, with 8 bases that match TRBD1. Germline V gene data show CDR1 as SGHRS and CDR2 as YFSETQ. This CDR3 comprises 14 residues. V shed 4 bases and J 7 bases; nucleotides not matched to a gene: 9. The CDR3 bases are TGCGCCAGCAGCGGCGGACAGGGAATACTTGGCTACACCTTC. Translating it yields CASSGGQGILGYTF.

The table lists this clone with a few counts. CDR3 DNA sequence: TGTGCCAGCAGCTTTGGCAGGGATCGCTATGGCTACACCTTC. Translating gives CASSFGRDRYGYTF. The chain couples TRBV5-4 to TRBJ1-2; a possible D gene is TRBD1 (5 bases). This CDR3 spans 14 amino acids. V lost 2 bases and J lost 4, with 12 bases in between. The germline CDR1 and CDR2 sequences are SGHNT and YYREEE (reference sequence). Using reference TRBV5-4 and TRBJ1-2 for the parts outside the CDR3, the full variable domain is ETGVTQSPTHLIKTRGQQVTLRCSSQSGHNTVSWYQQALGQGPQFIFQYYREEENGRGNFPPRFSGLQFPNYSSELNVNALELDDSALYLCASSFGRDRYGYTFGSGTRLTVV.

J is TRBJ2-1 and V is TRBV5-1; 8 bases are shared with TRBD1. The CDR3 has 14 residues. Trimming removed 3 bases from V and 4 bases from J; junction bases left unmatched: 3. The germline V gene has CDR1 SGHRS and CDR2 YFSETQ. The CDR3 region has the DNA TGCGCCAGCAGCTCCGGGACAGGTTACAATGAGCAGTTCTTC. As protein: CASSSGTGYNEQFF.

The chain links TRBV15 to TRBJ1-2; TRBD1 matches 9 bases. The CDR3 has 15 residues. The V and J ends lost 3 bases and 4 bases, in that order; junction bases with no gene match: 6. CDR1 is LNHNV and CDR2 is YYDKDF in the germline V gene (reference sequence). Here the CDR3 DNA reads TGTGCCACCAGCAGCCGAGGGGGACAGGGCTATGGCTACACCTTC. Protein sequence: CATSSRGGQGYGYTF.

V and J are TRBV27 and TRBJ2-7, with D unresolved. Germline CDR1 is MNHEY and CDR2 is SMNVEV (reference sequence). There are 13 residues in the CDR3. V was clipped by 3 bases and J by 6 bases, with 12 bases between them. The DNA for the CDR3 is TGTGCCAGCAGTTTGAGGTACGGTTTCGAGCAGTACGTC. This codes for CASSLRYGFEQYV.

The J gene is TRBJ2-7, the V gene TRBV28, with 7 bases lining up with TRBD1. Germline V CDR1 and CDR2: MDHEN, SYDVKM. The CDR3 runs 14 residues. V shed 6 bases and J 0 bases; nucleotides not matched to a gene: 5. The CDR3 here is CASRTGTDSYEQYF. CDR3 nucleotides: TGTGCCAGCAGAACCGGGACAGACTCCTACGAGCAGTACTTC.

This clone occurred a few times. The V gene is TRBV6-6, the J gene TRBJ2-5; 9 positions agree with TRBD2. Germline assignment: CDR1 MNHNY and CDR2 SVGAGI (reference sequence). V shed 5 bases, J shed 5 bases, and the junction held 6 bases outside the gene matches. The CDR3 length is 14 residues. CDR3: CASSEGLALETQYF. The CDR3 bases are TGTGCCAGCAGTGAGGGACTAGCTTTGGAGACCCAGTACTTC.

V is TRBV29-1 and J is TRBJ2-3; 8 bases are shared with TRBD2. The CDR3 is made up of 17 amino acids. Germline CDR1 is SQVTM and CDR2 is ANQGSEA. V lost 1 base and J lost 3; bases outside the gene matches: 12. The CDR3 region has the DNA TGCAGCGTTGAAGGGGTACTAGCGGTGAAGGGTACAGATACGCAGTATTTT. Protein: CSVEGVLAVKGTDTQYF.

This chain connects TRBV7-2 to TRBJ1-1, with D unclear. V dropped 4 bases and J dropped 7 bases, with 13 bases sitting between them. Germline V gives CDR1 SGHTA, CDR2 FQGNSA. The CDR3 loop spans 13 amino acids. CDR3 sequence reads: CASSSGSRYEAFF. The CDR3 nucleotides read TGTGCCAGCAGCTCGGGGTCTAGATATGAAGCTTTCTTT.

The chain employs TRBV29-1 and TRBJ2-1, with TRBD2 identical over 12 bases. The ends lost 5 bases at V and 4 bases at J; junction bases unmatched: 6. Looked up from germline, CDR1 is SQVTM and CDR2 is ANQGSEA. The CDR3 covers 15 residues. The CDR3 region has the DNA TGCAGCGTTTTAGGGGGGACTAGCGGGTACAATGAGCAGTTCTTC. Encoded protein: CSVLGGTSGYNEQFF.

This clone was seen once. The chain recombines TRBV2 with TRBJ2-7, with 7 bases that match TRBD1. The CDR3 runs 14 residues. V lost 7 bases, J lost 3 bases, and 9 bases stayed unmatched. The germline CDR1 and CDR2 sequences are SNHLY and FYNNEI. For the CDR3, the DNA is TGTGCCAGCACCCCCGAGGCAGGGGGCTACGAGCAGTACTTC. Translating it yields CASTPEAGGYEQYF. Full variable domain (missing parts from reference TRBV2 and TRBJ2-7): EPEVTQTPSHQVTQMGQEVILRCVPISNHLYFYWYRQILGQKVEFLVSFYNNEISEKSEIFDDQFSVERPDGSNFTLKIRSTKLEDSAMYFCASTPEAGGYEQYFGPGTRLTVT.

CDR3 amino acids: CACNGAGVHYGYTF. The DNA for the CDR3 is TGTGCCTGTAACGGGGCAGGGGTACACTATGGCTACACCTTC. The chain links TRBV30 to TRBJ1-2; tentatively, D is TRBD1 (6 bases). The V gene's germline CDR1 is GTSNPN and CDR2 SVGIG (reference sequence). Trimming took off 6 bases at V and 3 bases at J, with 17 bases between the two ends. The CDR3 loop spans 14 amino acids. Looking up the rest from reference TRBV30 and TRBJ1-2 gives the full variable domain: SQTIHQWPATLVQPVGSPLSLECTVEGTSNPNLYWYRQAAGRGLQLLFYSVGIGQISSEVPQNLSASRPQDRQFILSSKKLLLSDSGFYLCACNGAGVHYGYTFGSGTRLTVV.

This chain uses TRBV5-4 with TRBJ2-1; 7 nucleotides match TRBD2. V lost 2 bases to trimming and J lost 9 bases; unmatched junction nucleotides: 11. The CDR3 sequence is 15 residues long. Per germline, CDR1 SGHNT and CDR2 YYREEE (reference sequence). The CDR3 sequence: CASSFGLGGSGEQFF. CDR3 DNA: TGTGCCAGCAGCTTCGGGTTGGGCGGGAGTGGTGAGCAGTTCTTC.

The chain uses TRBV28 and TRBJ2-5; D possibly corresponds to TRBD1 (6 bases). The germline CDR1 and CDR2 sequences are MDHEN and SYDVKM. V was clipped by 0 bases and J by 4 bases, with 12 bases between them. The CDR3 is 15 amino acids. The chain's CDR3 is CASSLWRQVGETQYF. The CDR3 region has the DNA TGTGCCAGCAGTTTATGGAGACAGGTCGGAGAGACCCAGTACTTC.

The rearrangement joins TRBV2 to TRBJ2-7; the match to TRBD2 covers 10 bases. Germline CDR1 and CDR2: SNHLY and FYNNEI. V shed 7 bases and J 4 bases; nucleotides not matched to a gene: 13. The CDR3 length is 16 residues. Written as DNA, the CDR3 is TGTGCCAGCAACCCCCGCGTAGCGGGAGGAGCATACGAGCAGTACTTC. This encodes CASNPRVAGGAYEQYF.

The chain is built from TRBV18 and TRBJ2-7; the match to TRBD1 covers 7 bases. CDR1 is KGHSH and CDR2 is LQKENI in the germline V gene. The V gene end was trimmed by 4 bases and the J gene end by 4 bases; junction bases not matched to a gene: 7. The CDR3 runs 14 residues. CDR3 nucleotide sequence: TGTGCCAGCTCACTACCGGGACAGAATTACGAGCAGTACTTC. Translating it yields CASSLPGQNYEQYF. Full variable domain (rest looked up from reference TRBV18 and TRBJ2-7): NAGVMQNPRHLVRRRGQEARLRCSPMKGHSHVYWYRQLPEEGLKFMVYLQKENIIDESGMPKERFSAEFPKEGPSILRIQQVVRGDSAAYFCASSLPGQNYEQYFGPGTRLTVT.

The CDR3 protein is CASSLQSNYGYTF. The CDR3 bases are TGTGCCAGTAGTTTACAGAGTAACTATGGCTACACCTTC. The chain uses TRBV19 and TRBJ1-2, with D hard to call. The CDR3 spans 13 residues. The V end was cut by 5 bases, the J end by 1 base, with 8 bases between. Germline V gene data show CDR1 as LNHDA and CDR2 as SQIVND (reference sequence).

The chain links TRBV4-1 to TRBJ2-7; D call uncertain. V was cut by 2 bases and J by 0 bases, with 11 bases left in between. The germline V gene has CDR1 MGHRA and CDR2 YSYEKL. The CDR3 has 15 amino acids. The CDR3 region has the DNA TGCGCCAGCAGCCAATTGCCCTACAGCTCCTACGAGCAGTACTTC. It codes for CASSQLPYSSYEQYF.

This chain links TRBV5-8 with TRBJ2-1, with 10 nucleotides matching TRBD2. This CDR3 spans 15 amino acids. J gave up 9 bases and V 0 bases, and 6 bases lay outside the gene matches. Germline V lookup: CDR1 SGHTS, CDR2 YDEGEE. CDR3 coding DNA: TGTGCCAGCAGCTTGGATGGGCTAGCGGGAGCTGAGCAGTTCTTC. Translation gives CASSLDGLAGAEQFF.

The table lists this clone with a count of one. The V gene is TRBV5-1, the J gene TRBJ2-2; perhaps TRBD1 as D (5 bases). CDR3 length: 16 amino acids. Germline-derived CDR1 and CDR2 are SGHRS and YFSETQ. V shed 0 bases and J shed 0 bases, with 9 bases lying between them. The CDR3 DNA reads as TGCGCCAGCAGCTTGGGGGGCGACGCGAACACCGGGGAGCTGTTTTTT. Amino acid sequence: CASSLGGDANTGELFF.

V gene TRBV27 combines with J gene TRBJ1-1; 8 bases fit TRBD1. The CDR3 covers 14 residues. V lost 6 bases to trimming and J lost 2 bases; unmatched junction nucleotides: 5. Germline CDR1 and CDR2: MNHEY and SMNVEV (reference sequence). The CDR3, as DNA: TGTGCCAGCAGCTCAGGGGGCTACAACACTGAAGCTTTCTTT. Translating it yields CASSSGGYNTEAFF.

CDR3 DNA: TGTGCCAGCTCCCACGGAGCAGGGAATGAGCAGTTCTTC. Protein sequence: CASSHGAGNEQFF. J is TRBJ2-1 and V is TRBV18; perhaps TRBD1 as D (5 bases). The ends were cut back, 6 bases at V and 7 bases at J, with 13 bases in the middle. The CDR3 is made up of 13 amino acids. Germline V gives CDR1 KGHSH, CDR2 LQKENI.

The V call is TRBV30, the J call TRBJ2-2; TRBD2 aligns across 7 bases. This CDR3 has 15 residues. With 0 bases clipped from V and 3 bases from J, the junction kept 4 bases outside the gene matches. Germline CDR1 is GTSNPN and CDR2 is SVGIG (reference sequence). The CDR3 sequence is CAWSVGGGDTGELFF. CDR3 in DNA: TGTGCCTGGAGTGTAGGTGGGGGGGACACCGGGGAGCTGTTTTTT.

The J gene is TRBJ2-1, the V gene TRBV7-3; TRBD2 aligns across 9 bases. V was clipped by 8 bases and J by 6 bases; unmatched bases: 11. The CDR3 loop spans 15 amino acids. Germline CDR1 and CDR2: SGHTA and FQGTGA. The CDR3 region is CASSQVLAGINEQFF. The CDR3 DNA is TGTGCCAGCTCCCAAGTCCTAGCGGGAATCAATGAGCAGTTCTTC.

This clone was seen a handful of times. This chain links TRBV5-6 with TRBJ2-5, with D possibly being TRBD2 (6 bases). The CDR3 is 12 amino acids. The V gene's germline CDR1 is SGHDT and CDR2 YYEEEE. V lost 2 bases and J 4 bases, leaving 6 bases between the germline ends. CDR3 DNA: TGTGCCAGCAGCTTCGGGAGAGAGACCCAGTACTTC. Translating gives CASSFGRETQYF. Filled out from reference TRBV5-6 and TRBJ2-5, the complete variable domain reads DAGVTQSPTHLIKTRGQQVTLRCSPKSGHDTVSWYQQALGQGPQFIFQYYEEEERQRGNFPDRFSGHQFPNYSSELNVNALLLGDSALYLCASSFGRETQYFGPGTRLLVL.

The genes are TRBV6-6 and TRBJ2-5; D possibly corresponds to TRBD1 (5 bases). Trimming shortened V by 4 bases and J by 4 bases, and 13 bases separated the two germline ends. The CDR3 runs to 14 residues. Germline V lookup: CDR1 MNHNY, CDR2 SVGAGI (reference sequence). CDR3 in amino acids: CASSFGQGIETQYF. In nucleotides, the CDR3 is TGTGCCAGCAGTTTCGGGCAGGGCATAGAGACCCAGTACTTC.

This clone was seen a few times. The V and J genes are TRBV5-1 and TRBJ2-1; 9 bases fit TRBD2. Germline CDR1 and CDR2: SGHRS and YFSETQ. The CDR3 is 15 residues long. The J segment lost 9 bases and the V segment lost 4 bases, leaving 11 bases of the junction unmatched. The CDR3 loop is CASSRSGSGTGEQFF. CDR3 nucleotide sequence: TGCGCCAGCAGCCGTAGCGGGAGCGGAACGGGTGAGCAGTTCTTC.